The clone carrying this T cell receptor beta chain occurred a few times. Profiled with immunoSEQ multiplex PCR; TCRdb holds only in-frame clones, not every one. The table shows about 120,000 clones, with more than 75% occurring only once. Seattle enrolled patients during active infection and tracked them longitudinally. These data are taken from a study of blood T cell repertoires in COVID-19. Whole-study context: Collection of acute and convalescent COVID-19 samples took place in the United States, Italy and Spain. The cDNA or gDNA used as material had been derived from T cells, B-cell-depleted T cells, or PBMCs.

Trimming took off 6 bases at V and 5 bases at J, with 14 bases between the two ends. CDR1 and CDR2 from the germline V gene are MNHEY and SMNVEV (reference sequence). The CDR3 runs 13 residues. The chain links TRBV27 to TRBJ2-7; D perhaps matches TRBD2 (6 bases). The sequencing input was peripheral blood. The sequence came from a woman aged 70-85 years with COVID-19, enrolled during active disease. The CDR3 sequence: CASSPRGLNEQYF. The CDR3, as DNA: TGTGCCAGCAGCCCCCGGGGGTTAAACGAGCAGTACTTC.